Reported below is one TCR beta chain. Its antigen is not identified. This specimen comes from a study of T cell responses to AZD1222 COVID-19 vaccine. Study-wide findings and caveats: Regions left unmutated in variants are reportedly the target of nearly half of spike-specific TCRs.

Assay: immunoSEQ multiplex PCR; the TCRdb copy retains only in-frame clones and omits some. The sample holds over 110,000 clones, around nine tenths seen once. J lost 5 bases, V lost 2 bases, and 13 bases had no gene match. Germline CDR1 reads KGHSH; CDR2 reads LQKENI. The CDR3 extends over 17 amino acids. Timing groups of about 4 and about 12 weeks for second doses were pooled. The sequence was obtained from an adult who received the AZD1222 COVID-19 vaccine. Here the sequenced sample was peripheral blood, taken 28 days after the second AZD1222 dose. The chain couples TRBV18 to TRBJ1-1, with TRBD1 identical over 8 bases. The CDR3 DNA sequence: TGTGCCAGCTCACCAAGGAGGGCAGGGGGCGAGGGGACTGAAGCTTTCTTT. It yields the protein CASSPRRAGGEGTEAFF.